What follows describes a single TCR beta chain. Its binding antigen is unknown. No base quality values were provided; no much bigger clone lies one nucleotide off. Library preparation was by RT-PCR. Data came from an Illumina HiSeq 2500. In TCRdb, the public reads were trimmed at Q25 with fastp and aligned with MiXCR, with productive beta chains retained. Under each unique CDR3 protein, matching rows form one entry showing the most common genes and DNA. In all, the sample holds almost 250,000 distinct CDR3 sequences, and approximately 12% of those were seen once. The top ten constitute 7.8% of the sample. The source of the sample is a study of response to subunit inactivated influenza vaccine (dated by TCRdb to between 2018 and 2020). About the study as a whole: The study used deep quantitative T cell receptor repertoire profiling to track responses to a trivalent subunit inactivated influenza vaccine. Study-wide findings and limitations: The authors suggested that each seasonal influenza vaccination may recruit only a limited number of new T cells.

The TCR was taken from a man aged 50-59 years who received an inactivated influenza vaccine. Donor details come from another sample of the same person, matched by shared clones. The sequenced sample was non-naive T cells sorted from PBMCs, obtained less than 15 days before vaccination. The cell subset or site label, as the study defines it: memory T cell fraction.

The base sequence is TGTGCCAGCAGTTACTCGAGTTTTCAGCGATTATCCTACGAGCAGTACTTC. It translates as CASSYSSFQRLSYEQYF. The rearranged chain carries TRBV6-5 and TRBJ2-7, with the D gene not confidently named. At the junction V is shortened by 0 bases and J by 1 base, with 16 bases in between. Counted from cysteine to phenylalanine, this CDR3 has 17 amino acids. CDR3 DNA only is kept here, 51 bases in frame from base 1. CDR1 and CDR2 (MNHEY, SVGAGI) derive from the germline V gene.